The clone carrying this T cell receptor beta chain was seen more than once but under ten times. The data were produced by immunoSEQ multiplex PCR, yet TCRdb's version contains in-frame clones alone and is incomplete. This table holds 40,000 to 50,000 clones, roughly 89% found once. This specimen comes from a study of OX40 agonist ivuxolimab in advanced cancers. Across the whole study: With ivuxolimab, an agonistic anti-OX40 (CD134) antibody, patients were treated. At around 81% male, the cohort had a mean age of approximately 60 years, ranging from about 23 to 80.

CDR3 length: 13 residues. From germline, CDR1 is MNHNY and CDR2 SVGAGI (reference sequence). V lost 5 bases to trimming and J lost 5 bases, with 7 bases between them. This chain links TRBV6-6 with TRBJ1-6; D is undetermined. The source was CD4+ or CD8+ T cells sorted from blood, collected in a trial of the OX40 agonist ivuxolimab. This sequence was found in an adult with an advanced solid tumor such as melanoma, head and neck, liver or kidney cancer. CDR3 DNA: TGTGCCAGCAGTAGACGGAATAATTCACCCCTCCACTTT. Amino acids: CASSRRNNSPLHF.